This entry describes one T cell receptor beta chain. Trimming shortened V by 3 bases and J by 5 bases, and 19 bases separated the two germline ends. Germline CDR1 and CDR2: LGHDT and YNNKEL (reference sequence). The CDR3 spans 16 residues. This specimen belongs to a study of blood T cell repertoires in COVID-19. Sequencing used immunoSEQ multiplex PCR; TCRdb keeps in-frame clones, though not all of them. The repertoire holds under 50,000 clones, with approximately 88% as singletons. This rearrangement joins TRBV3-1 (or the pseudogene TRBV3-2) to TRBJ2-5, with a possible D match to TRBD1 (5 bases). Sequenced material: peripheral blood. The sequence was obtained from a woman in her thirties or forties with acute or convalescent COVID-19. CDR3: CASSQRLTVGRETQYF. CDR3 sequence (DNA): TGTGCCAGCAGCCAGCGTTTGACAGTGGGTCGGGAGACCCAGTACTTC.